The rows below give T cell receptor beta chains drawn from one sample of a study of T cells in Graves' hyperthyroidism and ophthalmopathy. TCRdb re-called the multiplex PCR reads with MiXCR, one entry per CDR3 protein. The data show fewer than 350,000 distinct CDR3 sequences, approximately 15% seen once. The material sequenced was blood. The receptors were sampled from a woman between 35 and 50 years old with Graves' hyperthyroidism. The conserved cysteine and the conserved F or W are not part of the CDR3 here.

j_call v_call cdr3_aa
TRBJ2-7 TRBV7-9 ASSGLETEQY
TRBJ2-7 TRBV12-3/TRBV12-4 ASSLSRMLPMGEQY
TRBJ1-2 TRBV27 ASSGGVGYT
TRBJ2-7 TRBV7-9 ASSQTTGAHYEQY
TRBJ1-6 TRBV14 ASSRTDSPGALH
TRBJ1-5 TRBV6-1 ASSYPKGPQH
TRBJ1-2 TRBV12-3/TRBV12-4 ASSPGAPKKDGYT
TRBJ2-3 TRBV19 ASSGWDRPSTDTQY
TRBJ1-2 TRBV19 ASSSLRYYGYT
TRBJ2-7 TRBV6-1 ASSGLAGTRGEQY
TRBJ2-7 TRBV28 ASSLWTGVGEQY
TRBJ1-5 TRBV27 ASRTTGGANQPQH
TRBJ1-4 TRBV6-1 ASSQGIANEKLF
TRBJ1-2 TRBV12-3/TRBV12-4 ASSTSRDKKHYGYT
TRBJ2-3 TRBV28 ASSTFLAGRTTLRSTDTQY
TRBJ1-5 TRBV2 ASSERRGPKGNQPQH
TRBJ2-4 TRBV7-8 ASSPATSGRAKNIQY
TRBJ1-1 TRBV28 ASTGGDTGRAF
TRBJ2-5 TRBV5-1 ASSFTSGETQY
TRBJ2-7 TRBV28 ASSHPDRAYEQY
TRBJ2-2 TRBV5-4 ASSLGFNGELF
TRBJ1-4 TRBV20-1 SAWAPKWEKLF
TRBJ1-6 TRBV10-2 ASTLDRNSPLH
TRBJ2-5 TRBV27 ASHQAQGAETQY
TRBJ2-7 TRBV27 ASSFRKGYEQY
TRBJ2-5 TRBV12-3/TRBV12-4 ASSLGRGYETQY
TRBJ2-2 TRBV11-3 AARGGAGELF
TRBJ2-7 TRBV28 ASSGRTGGPYEQY
TRBJ2-1 TRBV20-1 SARSGLAGVGEQF
TRBJ1-4 TRBV5-1 ASSFSETGGTKLF
TRBJ2-1 TRBV7-3 ASSVAGGRDEQF
TRBJ2-4 TRBV3-1 ASSQGQTNQY
TRBJ2-7 TRBV3-1 ASSGLADYEQY
TRBJ2-7 TRBV10-3 AISESLGNEQY
TRBJ1-4 TRBV18 ASSSRDREEKLF
TRBJ2-7 TRBV6-1 ASSPQGARSHEQY
TRBJ2-3 TRBV19 ASTWREATDTQY